The 29 T cell receptor beta chains given below trace back to one sample, sequenced in a study of blood T cells in healthy people across ages. A second PCR, run for about 6 to 11 cycles, used a sample-barcoded 5' primer plus a J-beta primer mix. TCRdb re-called the 5' RACE reads with MiXCR, one entry per CDR3 protein. The table lists 650,000 to 800,000 distinct CDR3 sequences, approximately 52% of them singletons. The sample consisted of blood. These receptors were obtained from a woman older than 75 in good health.

This chain uses TRBV28 with TRBJ2-7; possibly TRBD1 or TRBD2 for D (6 bases each). The J call may be wrong; the DNA end is better matched by TRBJ2-5. The CDR3 is made up of 14 amino acids. CDR1 and CDR2 (germline): MDHEN, SYDVKM. The CDR3: CASSLSGGHETQYF. In DNA form, the CDR3 reads TGTGCCAGCAGTTTAAGTGGGGGGCACGAGACCCAGTACTTC.

Comments on this clonotype: This may come from a read error, since a much larger clone is one base off. The chain carries TRBV7-8 and TRBJ2-1; D call uncertain. Germline V gives CDR1 SGHVS, CDR2 FQNEAQ. The V gene lost 0 bases and the J gene lost 9 bases, with 12 bases spanning the gap. This CDR3 spans 14 amino acids. This CDR3 reads CASSLAPIPSEQFF. The CDR3 region has the DNA TGTGCCAGCAGCTTAGCTCCGATCCCCAGTGAGCAGTTCTTC. The entire variable domain, with the rest obtained from reference TRBV7-8 and TRBJ2-1, is as follows: GAGVSQSPRYKVAKRGQDVALRCDPISGHVSLFWYQQALGQGPEFLTYFQNEAQLDKSGLPSDRFFAERPEGSVSTLKIQRTQQEDSAVYLCASSLAPIPSEQFFGPGTRLTVL.

In DNA, the CDR3 is TGTGCCAGCAGCCAAGAAGAAGGGGGCGGTGGCTACACCTTC. Translating it yields CASSQEEGGGGYTF. This rearrangement joins TRBV4-2 to TRBJ1-2, with 7 positions matching TRBD1. Germline V gene sequence: CDR1 LGHNA, CDR2 YNFKEQ. V gave up 0 bases and J gave up 7 bases; unmatched junction bases: 5. The CDR3 is made up of 14 amino acids.

As for this clonotype: This clone may be a read error of a much larger clone one base away. The chain employs TRBV6-2 or TRBV6-3 and TRBJ2-5, with 9 bases fitting TRBD1. Germline assignment: CDR1 MNHEY and CDR2 SVGEGT. CDR3 length equals 15 residues. Trimming took 6 bases from V and 11 from J; bases not matched to a gene: 16. This chain's CDR3 is CASSRNRGLHNEQYF. CDR3 coding DNA: TGTGCCAGCAGCCGTAACAGGGGGCTCCACAATGAGCAGTACTTC.

V gene TRBV7-2 combines with J gene TRBJ2-1; D is uncertain. Germline V gene lookup returns CDR1 SGHTA and CDR2 FQGNSA. With 3 bases removed from V and 8 bases from J, the gap between germline ends came to 14 bases. The CDR3 is 14 amino acids. CDR3 loop: CASSFLAQSHEQFF. The CDR3 nucleotides are TGTGCCAGCAGCTTCCTGGCCCAAAGCCATGAGCAGTTCTTC.

The chain is built from TRBV20-1 and TRBJ2-5; a possible D gene is TRBD1 (5 bases). Trimming stripped 3 bases from V and 1 base from J, with 12 bases between. Germline V gene data show CDR1 as DFQATT and CDR2 as SNEGSKA (reference sequence). This CDR3 spans 14 amino acids. The CDR3 sequence is CSARKGTGQETQYF. CDR3 bases: TGCAGTGCTAGGAAGGGAACAGGCCAAGAGACCCAGTACTTC.

This clonotype appeared a single time. V gene TRBV5-1 combines with J gene TRBJ2-3, with 11 bases aligning to TRBD2. The germline gives CDR1 SGHRS, CDR2 YFSETQ. The junction had 13 bases not matched to a gene; V was cut back by 4 bases and J by 0 bases. CDR3 size: 19 residues. The CDR3 spells CASSGGEIGTSGSTDTQYF. The CDR3 DNA reads TGCGCCAGCAGCGGAGGAGAGATCGGGACTAGCGGTAGCACAGATACGCAGTATTTT.

Notes on this clonotype: A much bigger clone sits one base away, suggesting this may be a read error. The chain couples TRBV10-3 to TRBJ1-5; D remains ambiguous. Germline CDR1 ENHRY, CDR2 SYGVKD. Trimming took off 5 bases at V and 2 bases at J, with 13 bases between the two ends. This CDR3 has 15 amino acids. The CDR3 loop is CAISLGPICNQPQHF. In nucleotides, the CDR3 is TGTGCCATCAGTCTTGGACCGATTTGCAATCAGCCCCAGCATTTT.

Note on this clonotype: One junction end does not reproduce the germline sequence, and a read error may be involved. This rearrangement joins TRBV12-3 or TRBV12-4 to TRBJ2-3; 9 bases are shared with TRBD1. The CDR3 covers 15 residues. The CDR3 nucleotides read TGTGCCAGCAGCCCCGGGACAGGGAGCACAGATGCGCAGTATTTT. Its protein product is CASSPGTGSTDAQYF.

Only a few counts were recorded for this clonotype. This sequence joins TRBV29-1 and TRBJ1-2, with unresolved D. The germline V and J ends were trimmed by 0 bases and 6 bases, with 11 bases remaining between them. The CDR3 contains 13 residues. Germline V gene lookup returns CDR1 SQVTM and CDR2 ANQGSEA. The CDR3 sequence: CSVEDYKADGYTF. The CDR3 DNA reads TGCAGCGTTGAAGATTATAAGGCGGATGGCTACACCTTC.

This clonotype showed up many times. The V gene is TRBV4-1, the J gene TRBJ2-3, with TRBD2 matching 9 bases. After removal of 1 base from V and 3 bases from J, the junction contained 8 bases not matched to a gene. The CDR3 is 17 amino acids. Germline loops: CDR1 MGHRA, CDR2 YSYEKL. In nucleotides, the CDR3 is TGCGCCAGCAGCCAAGGGGGAGCGGGAGGTGGGACAGATACGCAGTATTTT. Residues: CASSQGGAGGGTDTQYF.

Regarding this clonotype: At one end the junction does not follow the germline gene, possibly because of a read error. V usage is TRBV7-2 and J usage is TRBJ1-2; D is unresolved. The CDR3 has 15 amino acids. Germline loops: CDR1 SGHTA, CDR2 FQGNSA. The CDR3 DNA sequence: TGTGCCAGCGGCTTGGGGAGACCAAGTGGCTATGGCTACACCTTC. Amino acid sequence: CASGLGRPSGYGYTF.

The chain has TRBV7-9 and TRBJ2-2; D may be TRBD1 (6 bases). V lost 4 bases and J lost 4, with 13 bases in between. The CDR3 runs to 15 residues. CDR1 and CDR2 (germline): SEHNR, FQNEAQ (reference sequence). CDR3 nucleotides: TGTGCCAGCAGCTCAGGAGGACAGCGCACCGGGGAGCTGTTTTTT. Its protein is CASSSGGQRTGELFF. Together with reference TRBV7-9 and TRBJ2-2, the CDR3 gives the full variable domain: DTGVSQNPRHKITKRGQNVTFRCDPISEHNRLYWYRQTLGQGPEFLTYFQNEAQLEKSRLLSDRFSAERPKGSFSTLEIQRTEQGDSAMYLCASSSGGQRTGELFFGEGSRLTVL.

This clonotype came up many times. V gene TRBV27 combines with J gene TRBJ2-4; 7 nucleotides agree with TRBD2. CDR1 is MNHEY, CDR2 SMNVEV, per germline (reference sequence). Trimming took 7 bases from V and 9 from J; bases not matched to a gene: 9. The CDR3 length is 13 residues. CDR3 in DNA: TGTGCCAGCAACTCTTCGGGCGGGGGCATTCAGTACTTC. It is translated as CASNSSGGGIQYF.

This clonotype was found many times. The chain carries TRBV29-1 and TRBJ2-1; no clear D. The CDR3 is 14 residues long. Germline V CDR1 and CDR2: SQVTM, ANQGSEA. V dropped 1 base and J dropped 6 bases, with 13 bases sitting between them. The CDR3 DNA reads TGCAGCGTTGAAGCCTTGTCTAGGGTCAATGAGCAGTTCTTC. Its translation: CSVEALSRVNEQFF.

With respect to this clonotype: A much larger clone differs from this one at a single base, so this may be a read error. V gene TRBV12-3 or TRBV12-4 combines with J gene TRBJ2-3; perhaps TRBD2 as D (6 bases). V was pared by 6 bases and J by 2 bases, with 12 bases between. The CDR3 consists of 14 residues. As DNA, the CDR3 is TGTGCCAGCAGGTCTCTAGCGACCACAGATACGCAGTATTTT. This sequence encodes CASRSLATTDTQYF.

This chain uses TRBV28 with TRBJ1-2; TRBD1 matches 9 bases. J gave up 7 bases and V 4 bases, and 4 bases lay outside the gene matches. Germline CDR1 reads MDHEN; CDR2 reads SYDVKM. The CDR3 is made up of 13 amino acids. CDR3 DNA: TGTGCCAGCAGTTGGGACAGGGTTGGTGGCTACACCTTC. Translation: CASSWDRVGGYTF.

V is TRBV25-1 and J is TRBJ2-3; D assignment may be TRBD1 or TRBD2 (6 bases each). Trimming pared 4 bases from V and 3 bases from J, leaving 14 bases between. Per germline, CDR1 MGHDK and CDR2 SYGVNS. CDR3 length equals 15 residues. The CDR3 loop reads CASSAYGGGTDTQYF. DNA for the CDR3: TGTGCCAGCAGTGCGTACGGAGGGGGGACAGATACGCAGTATTTT.

The rearrangement uses TRBV29-1 and TRBJ2-5; no firm D call. The CDR3 is 13 amino acids. Trimming removed 6 bases at V and 2 bases at J, with 13 bases between. Germline V gene data show CDR1 as SQVTM and CDR2 as ANQGSEA. CDR3 protein: CSVLERQQETQYF. In DNA form, the CDR3 reads TGCAGCGTCCTGGAGAGGCAACAAGAGACCCAGTACTTC.

This chain connects TRBV20-1 to TRBJ2-7; D is undetermined. Gene TRBJ2-5 matches the end of the DNA better, so the J call may be wrong. This CDR3 is built from 14 residues. CDR1 is DFQATT, CDR2 SNEGSKA, per germline (reference sequence). The CDR3 here is CSARGLRSQETQYF. Here the CDR3 DNA reads TGCAGTGCTAGAGGCCTGAGGTCCCAAGAGACCCAGTACTTC.

This chain connects TRBV11-1 to TRBJ2-2; maybe TRBD2 (5 bases). V was cut by 6 bases and J by 7 bases, with 15 bases left in between. CDR3 length: 14 residues. Germline V gene lookup returns CDR1 SGHAT and CDR2 FQDESV (reference sequence). CDR3 sequence (DNA): TGTGCCAGCAGTCGGGCTCCTAGCAGCGGGGAGCTGTTTTTT. Its protein product is CASSRAPSSGELFF.

This chain connects TRBV5-1 to TRBJ2-4; the D is unclear. The DNA end lines up better with TRBJ2-7; the J call may be wrong. Germline CDR1 SGHRS, CDR2 YFSETQ. The CDR3 length is 11 residues. The CDR3 bases are TGCGCCAGCAGCCTTAATTACGAGCAGTACGTC. This translates into CASSLNYEQYV.

This clonotype came up a few times. V gene TRBV3-1 combines with J gene TRBJ1-6; no definite D call. Germline V CDR1 and CDR2: LGHDT, YNNKEL (reference sequence). The CDR3 sequence is 15 residues long. Trimming removed 1 base at V and 5 bases at J, with 9 bases between. The chain's CDR3 is CASSQGAGHNSPLHF. CDR3 DNA: TGTGCCAGCAGCCAAGGGGCAGGTCATAATTCACCCCTCCACTTT.

The CDR3 DNA is TGTGCCAGCAGTTTTGACAGGTGGAACAATCAGCCCCAGCATTTT. Its translation: CASSFDRWNNQPQHF. This chain connects TRBV2 to TRBJ1-5, with D perhaps TRBD1 (6 bases). This CDR3 has 15 residues. The germline V and J ends were trimmed by 5 bases and 3 bases, with 14 bases remaining between them. CDR1 is SNHLY and CDR2 is FYNNEI in the germline V gene.

This clonotype was seen many times. This chain links TRBV27 with TRBJ2-1; 12 nucleotides match TRBD2. CDR1 MNHEY and CDR2 SMNVEV come from the germline V gene (reference sequence). The CDR3 runs to 15 residues. The V gene end was trimmed by 8 bases and the J gene end by 5 bases; junction bases not matched to a gene: 7. The chain's CDR3 is CASWGLAGPHNEQFF. CDR3 sequence (DNA): TGTGCCAGCTGGGGACTAGCGGGCCCTCACAATGAGCAGTTCTTC.

In the case of this clonotype: Possible read error: a much larger clone is one base away. This rearrangement joins TRBV10-3 to TRBJ2-1, with a tentative D call TRBD1 (5 bases). CDR1 and CDR2 (germline): ENHRY, SYGVKD. V lost 0 bases and J lost 2, with 11 bases in between. CDR3 size: 16 residues. CDR3: CAISESIRGTYNEQFF. The CDR3 nucleotides read TGTGCCATCAGTGAGTCGATAAGGGGAACCTACAATGAGCAGTTCTTC.

V usage is TRBV27 and J usage is TRBJ1-1; 7 nucleotides match TRBD1. With 6 bases clipped from V and 5 bases from J, the junction kept 3 bases outside the gene matches. This CDR3 spans 12 amino acids. In germline, CDR1 is MNHEY, CDR2 SMNVEV (reference sequence). Written as DNA, the CDR3 is TGTGCCAGCAGGGACAGGCGGACTGAAGCTTTCTTT. Its translation: CASRDRRTEAFF.

This clonotype has at least ten counts. V and J are TRBV7-2 and TRBJ2-3; perhaps D is TRBD1 or TRBD2 (5 bases each). Trimming shortened V by 4 bases and J by 2 bases, and 19 bases separated the two germline ends. CDR3 length equals 17 residues. Germline V lookup: CDR1 SGHTA, CDR2 FQGNSA. CDR3 in amino acids: CASSSAGSGRVTDTQYF. In DNA form, the CDR3 reads TGTGCCAGCAGCTCCGCAGGCTCAGGGAGAGTCACAGATACGCAGTATTTT.

The rearrangement joins TRBV20-1 to TRBJ2-5; TRBD2 matches at 7 bases. The J call is in doubt because the DNA end fits TRBJ2-1 better. Looked up from germline, CDR1 is DFQATT and CDR2 is SNEGSKA (reference sequence). The CDR3 extends over 13 amino acids. This CDR3 reads CSAPSSGQETQFF. The CDR3 DNA reads as TGCAGTGCTCCGTCTAGCGGTCAAGAGACCCAGTTCTTC.